This TCR beta chain comes out of a study of cytomegalovirus exposure and HLA in healthy donors. Overall study results and limits: When a later analysis compared HLA-associated TCR beta chains with equally common others, the HLA-associated chains turned out to be more clonally expanded and to have lower generation probabilities. One later analysis reportedly identified an Asian-associated ancestry cluster that showed fewer N-insertions than the roughly 670-donor mean.

In the case of this clone: What it binds is not known.

Germline V CDR1 and CDR2: KGHSH, LQKENI. J was trimmed by 8 bases and V by 3 bases; bases with no gene match: 6. The CDR3 has 15 amino acids. Primers: 60 Vbeta forward and 13 Jbeta reverse. In the authors' methods: Unique TCR beta chains totaled some 81 million in a later count, with around 10 million of them shared. Profiled with immunoSEQ multiplex PCR; TCRdb holds only in-frame clones, not every one. Clone size and V and J calls were adopted from that table, with D and trimming inferred from the DNA. The table has 95,000 to 150,000 clones, about 80% seen once. The TCR was taken from a female donor in good health and CMV-seropositive. The chain carries TRBV18 and TRBJ1-6, with TRBD1 matching over 8 bases. The sample comprised PBMCs. This CDR3 reads CASSPVEQGDSPLHF. The DNA for the CDR3 is TGTGCCAGCTCACCGGTTGAACAGGGGGATTCACCCCTCCACTTT. Using reference TRBV18 and TRBJ1-6 for the parts outside the CDR3, the full variable domain is NAGVMQNPRHLVRRRGQEARLRCSPMKGHSHVYWYRQLPEEGLKFMVYLQKENIIDESGMPKERFSAEFPKEGPSILRIQQVVRGDSAAYFCASSPVEQGDSPLHFGNGTRLTVT.